The entry below describes one T cell receptor (beta chain). The antigen remains unidentified. Repertoires were generated with immunoSEQ multiplex PCR, while TCRdb's copy carries only in-frame clones and drops some. The table shows 130,000 or so clones, with around 90% occurring only once. This sample is drawn from a study of T cell responses to AZD1222 COVID-19 vaccine. The CDR3 length is 15 residues. V shed 4 bases and J 6 bases; nucleotides not matched to a gene: 8. CDR1 and CDR2 (germline): SGHTA, FQGNSA. Study-wide findings and caveats: Close to half of all spike-specific TCRs reportedly target regions of the variants that are unmutated. After two AZD1222 doses, spike-specific TCR breadth and depth rose versus day 0. Clonal diversity may have been underestimated, and the donors were mostly white British, with more females than males.

The input for sequencing was peripheral blood, taken 28 days after the second dose of the MenACWY control vaccine. The source is an adult who received the MenACWY meningococcal vaccine as a control. The chain joins TRBV7-2 to TRBJ2-1; 8 bases line up with TRBD2. The CDR3 loop reads CASSSLAVRINEQFF. The CDR3 DNA follows: TGTGCCAGCAGCTCACTAGCGGTGAGGATCAATGAGCAGTTCTTC.